Given below is one T cell receptor (beta chain) in context. Its specificity is unknown. CTLA-4 blockade with ipilimumab, together with focal radiation, was given to patients with chemo-refractory metastatic non-small-cell lung cancer. There are 14 residues in the CDR3. With 4 bases removed from V and 4 bases from J, the gap between germline ends came to 13 bases. Germline V CDR1 and CDR2: MNHEY, SVGAGI. This entry is derived from a study of radiotherapy plus CTLA-4 blockade in lung cancer. Across the whole study: In 18% of patients, objective responses were seen; 31% had disease control. Study-level findings and limits: Per reports, early blood T cell clone dynamics, plus interferon-beta, forecast response most strongly. In blood, tumor-derived TCR clones expanded after radiotherapy plus ipilimumab.

Sequencing was performed with immunoSEQ multiplex PCR; in TCRdb, only in-frame clones are kept and a portion is missing. The table has approximately 70,000 clones, approximately 79% seen once; the top ten hold about 17%. This sequence originates from a human donor with non-small cell lung cancer whose response to radiotherapy plus ipilimumab could not be evaluated. Some clones in this sample may be carry-over from other donors' samples. This chain links TRBV6-5 with TRBJ1-2; a possible D gene is TRBD1 (6 bases). The specimen was peripheral blood, collected from a patient treated with radiotherapy plus ipilimumab. This chain's CDR3 is CASSLTGDTYGYTF. The DNA of the CDR3 is TGTGCCAGCAGTTTAACTGGGGACACCTATGGCTACACCTTC.